Below, one T cell receptor (beta chain) is given with its context. Its target is not known. Vbeta (60) and Jbeta (13) primers were used in the PCR. The table came from immunoSEQ multiplex PCR; TCRdb's copy has only in-frame clones and leaves some out. The table has 200,000 or so clones, more than 70% seen once. The data were obtained in a study of cytomegalovirus exposure and HLA in healthy donors. General study findings and limits: At a 0.05 false discovery rate, a later analysis found about 17,000 TCR beta sequences to be associated with HLA alleles.

V dropped 6 bases and J dropped 9 bases, with 15 bases sitting between them. The CDR3 is made up of 13 amino acids. Germline assignment: CDR1 LNHDA and CDR2 SQIVND (reference sequence). The sample taken for sequencing was PBMCs. V is TRBV19 and J is TRBJ2-1, with TRBD1 as a possible D gene (5 bases). The sequence was collected from a boy aged 5-17 years in good health and CMV-seronegative. The CDR3 loop is CASSQTVQGEQFF. The CDR3 DNA reads as TGTGCCAGTAGCCAGACAGTCCAGGGTGAGCAGTTCTTC.